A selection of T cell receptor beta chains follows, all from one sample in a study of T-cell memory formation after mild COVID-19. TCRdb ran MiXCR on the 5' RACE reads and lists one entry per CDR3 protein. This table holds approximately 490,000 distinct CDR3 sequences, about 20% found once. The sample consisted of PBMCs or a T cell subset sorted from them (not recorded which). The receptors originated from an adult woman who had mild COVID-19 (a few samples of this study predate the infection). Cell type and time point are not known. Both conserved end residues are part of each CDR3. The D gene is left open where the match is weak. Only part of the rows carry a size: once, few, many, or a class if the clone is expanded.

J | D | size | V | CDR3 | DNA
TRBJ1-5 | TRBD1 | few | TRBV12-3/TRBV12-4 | CASSLTGEDQPQHF | TGTGCCAGCAGTCTTACAGGGGAGGATCAGCCCCAGCATTTT
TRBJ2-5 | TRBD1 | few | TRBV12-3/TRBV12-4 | CASKNRGNNQETQYF | TGTGCCAGTAAAAACAGGGGAAACAACCAAGAGACCCAGTACTTC
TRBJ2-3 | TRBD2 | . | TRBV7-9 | CASSTGTSGTSTDTQYF | TGTGCCAGCAGTACTGGGACTAGCGGGACTAGCACAGATACGCAGTATTTT
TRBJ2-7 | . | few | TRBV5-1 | CASSFEAWSYEQYF | TGCGCCAGCAGCTTTGAGGCGTGGAGCTACGAGCAGTACTTC
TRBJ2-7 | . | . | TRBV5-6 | CASTSPGTTREQYF | TGTGCCAGCACCTCGCCGGGGACAACCCGCGAGCAGTACTTC
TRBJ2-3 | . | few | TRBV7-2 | CASSPDLVTTDTQYF | TGTGCCAGCAGCCCCGACTTGGTTACCACAGATACGCAGTATTTT
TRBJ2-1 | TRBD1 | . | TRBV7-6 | CASSLAGQANEQFF | TGTGCCAGCAGCTTAGCGGGACAGGCAAATGAGCAGTTCTTC
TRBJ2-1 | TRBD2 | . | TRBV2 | CASSPLAGGGYNEQFF | TGTGCCAGCAGTCCCCTAGCGGGGGGAGGGTACAATGAGCAGTTCTTC
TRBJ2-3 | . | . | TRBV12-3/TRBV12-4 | CASSLIESTDTQYF | TGTGCCAGCAGCCTTATTGAGAGCACAGATACGCAGTATTTT
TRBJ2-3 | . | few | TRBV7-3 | CASSFLAGTSTDTQYF | TGTGCCAGCAGCTTCTTGGCGGGAACGAGCACAGATACGCAGTATTTT
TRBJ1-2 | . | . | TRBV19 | CAVSSGLGYGYTF | TGTGCCGTCTCCTCCGGACTCGGCTATGGCTACACCTTC
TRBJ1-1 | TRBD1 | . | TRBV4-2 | CASSPPQGGFSRNTEAFF | TGTGCCAGCAGCCCACCACAGGGGGGTTTCTCTCGGAACACTGAAGCTTTCTTT
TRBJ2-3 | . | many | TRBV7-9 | CASSLGLTSTDTQYF | TGTGCCAGCAGCTTAGGACTAACTAGCACAGATACGCAGTATTTT
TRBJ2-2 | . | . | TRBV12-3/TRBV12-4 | CASSFAENTGELFF | TGTGCCAGCAGTTTCGCGGAGAACACCGGGGAGCTGTTTTTT
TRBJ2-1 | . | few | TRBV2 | CASSWSYNEQFF | TGTGCCAGCAGCTGGTCCTACAATGAGCAGTTCTTC
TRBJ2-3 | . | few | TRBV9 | CASSVGGSNPKRDTQYF | TGTGCCAGCAGCGTAGGAGGGTCCAACCCCAAACGAGATACGCAGTATTTT
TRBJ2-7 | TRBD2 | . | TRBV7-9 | CASSLRLAGVGDYEQYF | TGTGCCAGCAGCTTAAGACTAGCGGGAGTTGGGGACTACGAGCAGTACTTC
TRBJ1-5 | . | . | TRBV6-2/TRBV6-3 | CASSYSKGGLQPQHF | TGTGCCAGCAGTTACTCGAAGGGGGGCCTTCAGCCCCAGCATTTT